This T cell receptor (beta chain) was sequenced during a study of post-analysis software for immune sequencing data. Looked up from germline, CDR1 is SGHRS and CDR2 is YFSETQ. This CDR3 comprises 14 residues. V was shortened by 0 bases and J by 2 bases, with 8 bases between the two germline ends. cDNA libraries of TCR beta carried unique molecular identifiers. Around 500,000 cDNA molecules were obtained per 1 to 10 million input T cells. MiXCR, run by TCRdb on the PCR reads, gives a single entry per CDR3 protein. Found here are about 770,000 distinct CDR3 sequences, around 46% of them singletons; the top ten hold roughly 5.2%. Study findings and constraints: Roughly five TRBV segments were more frequent in patients than controls; TRBV5-6, TRBV5-1 and TRBV20-1 belonged to this group.

With regard to this clonotype: What it recognizes is unknown.

The sequenced sample was blood. The chain has TRBV5-1 and TRBJ1-2; tentative D call: TRBD1 (5 bases). The TCR comes from a girl under 18 with multiple sclerosis. For the CDR3, the DNA is TGCGCCAGCAGCTTGGTTGACAGCAACTATGGCTACACCTTC. Amino acids: CASSLVDSNYGYTF.